The 10 T cell receptor beta chains listed next were all sequenced from one sample in a study of blood T cell repertoires in COVID-19. Measured with immunoSEQ multiplex PCR; TCRdb has only the in-frame clones, and not every one. The data contain around 140,000 clones, roughly 79% of them seen just once; the ten biggest clones take up less than 3%. The sequenced sample was PBMCs or T cells enriched from blood (not recorded which). These receptors all come from a woman between 50 and 59 years old who had recovered from COVID-19.

This chain joins TRBV29-1 and TRBJ2-7; 12 bases line up with TRBD1. Germline CDR1 and CDR2: SQVTM and ANQGSEA. J gave up 4 bases and V 4 bases, and 5 bases lay outside the gene matches. The CDR3 runs 14 residues. CDR3 protein: CSVGRDRGRYEQYF. In DNA, the CDR3 is TGCAGCGTTGGACGGGACAGGGGGCGATACGAGCAGTACTTC.

The V gene is TRBV2, the J gene TRBJ1-5; 7 nucleotides agree with TRBD1. The CDR3 covers 16 residues. Germline V gene sequence: CDR1 SNHLY, CDR2 FYNNEI. Trimming took 4 bases from V and 1 from J; bases not matched to a gene: 7. In DNA, the CDR3 is TGTGCCAGCAGTGGACAGGGAAGGCGAAGCAATCAGCCCCAGCATTTT. It translates to CASSGQGRRSNQPQHF.

This chain joins TRBV29-1 and TRBJ2-7; tentative D call: TRBD1 (6 bases). The CDR3 totals 12 residues. Trimming pared 4 bases from V and 6 bases from J, leaving 13 bases between. Germline V gene sequence: CDR1 SQVTM, CDR2 ANQGSEA. As DNA, the CDR3 is TGCAGCGTTGTTCAGGGGCGAGGCGAGCAGTACTTC. The encoded protein is CSVVQGRGEQYF.

This chain connects TRBV28 to TRBJ2-7, with D tentatively TRBD2 (5 bases). CDR1 is MDHEN, CDR2 SYDVKM, per germline. The CDR3 is 14 residues long. V was cut by 5 bases and J by 2 bases, with 13 bases left in between. CDR3 sequence (DNA): TGTGCCAGCAGTCCCTGGACTGGTACCTACGAGCAGTACTTC. Encoded protein: CASSPWTGTYEQYF.

This clone was seen just once. The rearrangement joins TRBV12-3 or TRBV12-4 to TRBJ1-5, with D possibly TRBD1 on 6 matching bases. The CDR3 spans 13 residues. V lost 4 bases, J lost 5 bases, and 9 bases lay in between. The CDR3 nucleotides read TGTGCCAGCAGTTCCTACAGGGATCAGCCCCAGCATTTT. Its translation is CASSSYRDQPQHF.

This clone is a singleton in its sample. The chain links TRBV28 to TRBJ1-2; TRBD1 might be the D (6 bases). CDR1 is MDHEN, CDR2 SYDVKM, per germline. The CDR3 runs to 16 residues. V lost 6 bases and J 2 bases, leaving 19 bases between the germline ends. The CDR3 loop is CASSSASAGENYGYTF. The CDR3 DNA sequence: TGTGCCAGCAGCTCAGCGTCGGCAGGGGAAAACTATGGCTACACCTTC.

The CDR3 nucleotides are TGTGCCAGTAGTATGACAGGGGACTATGGCTACACCTTC. Protein sequence: CASSMTGDYGYTF. The chain recombines TRBV19 with TRBJ1-2, with 8 bases identical to TRBD1. Trimming cost V 3 bases and J 3 bases; bases outside gene matches: 0. CDR1 LNHDA and CDR2 SQIVND come from the germline V gene (reference sequence). This CDR3 contains 13 residues.

The chain combines TRBV28 with TRBJ1-5, with 9 bases matching TRBD1. Losses at the gene ends were 6 bases for V and 0 bases for J; bases not matched to a gene: 6. This CDR3 contains 16 residues. Germline assignment: CDR1 MDHEN and CDR2 SYDVKM. CDR3 sequence: CASRDRGFFSNQPQHF. The DNA for the CDR3 is TGTGCCAGCAGGGACAGGGGATTCTTTAGCAATCAGCCCCAGCATTTT.

The V gene is TRBV30, the J gene TRBJ2-3, with 9 bases fitting TRBD1. Unmatched junction bases numbered 4, after V lost 2 bases and J lost 4 bases. The CDR3 contains 14 residues. Germline lookup yields CDR1 GTSNPN and CDR2 SVGIG (reference sequence). The CDR3 region is CAWSPGQGSDTQYF. CDR3 DNA: TGTGCCTGGAGTCCGGGACAGGGTTCAGATACGCAGTATTTT. Filled out from reference TRBV30 and TRBJ2-3, the complete variable domain reads SQTIHQWPATLVQPVGSPLSLECTVEGTSNPNLYWYRQAAGRGLQLLFYSVGIGQISSEVPQNLSASRPQDRQFILSSKKLLLSDSGFYLCAWSPGQGSDTQYFGPGTRLTVL.

The V call is TRBV5-1, the J call TRBJ2-5; 9 positions match TRBD2. The V and J ends lost 0 bases and 4 bases, in that order; junction bases with no gene match: 1. This CDR3 has 14 amino acids. Germline V lookup: CDR1 SGHRS, CDR2 YFSETQ. CDR3 in DNA: TGCGCCAGCAGCTTGGGGACTAGCGCAGAGACCCAGTACTTC. Its translation is CASSLGTSAETQYF.